The 3 T cell receptor beta chains given below trace back to one sample, sequenced in a study of vaccination effects on CD4 cells after COVID-19. Their antigen targets remain unknown. This table comes from immunoSEQ multiplex PCR, and its TCRdb copy is limited to in-frame clones, with some not included. The profile shows about 33,000 clones, about four fifths of them singletons. Ahead of sequencing, the ViraFEST assay grew antigen-specific CD4+ T cells using viral peptide pools. Scientists isolated CD4+ T cells after a roughly nine-day culture period ended. Participants completed two doses of the BNT162b2 or mRNA-1273 vaccine. This specimen consisted of CD4+ T cells from PBMCs cultured with HCoV-NL63 spike peptides, obtained after COVID-19 vaccination. These receptors came from a human donor who received a COVID-19 vaccine. Some clones in this sample may be carry-over from other donors' samples.

This rearrangement joins TRBV10-3 to TRBJ1-1; the D gene is possibly TRBD1 (5 bases). V was cut by 2 bases and J by 4 bases, with 11 bases left in between. Germline V gives CDR1 ENHRY, CDR2 SYGVKD. The CDR3 extends over 14 amino acids. The CDR3 nucleotides are TGTGCCATCAGTGAGAAGGGGACGGGCACTGAAGCTTTCTTT. It translates to CAISEKGTGTEAFF.

The J gene is TRBJ1-2, the V gene TRBV30; D ambiguous. From germline, CDR1 is GTSNPN and CDR2 SVGIG (reference sequence). V was shortened by 4 bases and J by 1 base, with 10 bases between the two germline ends. The CDR3 consists of 13 residues. The CDR3 loop is CAWTPPVNYGYTF. The CDR3 region has the DNA TGTGCCTGGACCCCACCGGTTAACTATGGCTACACCTTC.

This clone was detected only a few times. Written as DNA, the CDR3 is TGTGCCAGCAGCCAATATAGGTCTAGTGGCCATGAGCAGTTCTTC. Translated, it gives CASSQYRSSGHEQFF. The chain joins TRBV3-1 (or the pseudogene TRBV3-2) to TRBJ2-1; D is uncertain. The germline V gene has CDR1 LGHDT and CDR2 YNNKEL (reference sequence). The CDR3 consists of 15 residues. Deletions cut 2 bases from V and 8 bases from J, with 16 bases between.